Below, one T cell receptor beta chain is given with its context. Its cognate antigen is unknown. This entry belongs to a study of cytomegalovirus exposure and HLA in healthy donors. Study results and limitations: TCR beta chain V- and J-gene trimming was linked, in a later analysis, to a missense variant in DCLRE1C. In a later analysis, DRB1 alleles had the most associated TCRs; HLA-C alleles the fewest. What a later analysis showed was that several of the most significant clusters appeared linked to common viral pathogens. Analyses of presence and absence presupposed an approximately uniform sequencing depth across donors.

Primers: 60 Vbeta forward and 13 Jbeta reverse. Generated by immunoSEQ multiplex PCR, the TCRdb table keeps only in-frame clones and is missing some. Among roughly 120,000 clones listed, about 79% were seen once. The TCR comes from a man younger than 40 in good health and CMV-seropositive. Sequencing input: PBMCs.

The CDR3 here is CASSPPGQGFLSEQFF. Here the CDR3 DNA reads TGCGCCAGCAGCCCGCCGGGACAGGGGTTCCTGAGTGAGCAGTTCTTC. The rearrangement uses TRBV5-1 and TRBJ2-1; the match to TRBD1 covers 10 bases. Trimming took 4 bases from V and 9 from J; bases not matched to a gene: 13. The CDR3 consists of 16 residues. Germline CDR1 is SGHRS and CDR2 is YFSETQ.